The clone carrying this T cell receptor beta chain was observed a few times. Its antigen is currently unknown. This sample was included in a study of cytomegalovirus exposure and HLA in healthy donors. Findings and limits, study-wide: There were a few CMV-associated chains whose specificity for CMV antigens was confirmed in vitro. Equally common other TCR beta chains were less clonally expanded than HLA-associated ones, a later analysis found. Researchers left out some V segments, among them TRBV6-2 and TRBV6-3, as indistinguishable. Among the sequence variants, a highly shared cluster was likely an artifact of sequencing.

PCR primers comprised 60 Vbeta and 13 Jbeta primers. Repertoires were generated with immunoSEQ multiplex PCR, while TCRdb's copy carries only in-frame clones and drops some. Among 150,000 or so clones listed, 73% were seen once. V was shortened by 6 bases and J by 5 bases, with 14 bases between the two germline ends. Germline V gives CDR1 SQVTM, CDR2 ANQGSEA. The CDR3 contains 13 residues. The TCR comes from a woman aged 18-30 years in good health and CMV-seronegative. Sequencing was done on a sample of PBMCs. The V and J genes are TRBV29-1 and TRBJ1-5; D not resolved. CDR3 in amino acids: CSVELGGHQPQHF. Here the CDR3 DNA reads TGCAGCGTCGAATTGGGAGGTCATCAGCCCCAGCATTTT. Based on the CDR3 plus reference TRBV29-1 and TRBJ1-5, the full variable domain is SAVISQKPSRDICQRGTSLTIQCQVDSQVTMMFWYRQQPGQSLTLIATANQGSEATYESGFVIDKFPISRPNLTFSTLTVSNMSPEDSSIYLCSVELGGHQPQHFGDGTRLSIL.